This T cell receptor (beta chain) was captured in a study of blood T cell repertoires in COVID-19. About the research overall: PBMCs, B-cell-depleted T cells, or T cells provided the cDNA or gDNA that made up the material.

Profiled with immunoSEQ multiplex PCR; TCRdb holds only in-frame clones, not every one. The sample yields about 480,000 clones, 85% to 90% seen once. CDR3 size: 14 residues. Trimming removed 4 bases from V and 7 bases from J; junction bases left unmatched: 7. Germline assignment: CDR1 SGHNT and CDR2 YYREEE (reference sequence). This sequence was found in a man younger than 35 with COVID-19, enrolled during active disease. The rearrangement joins TRBV5-4 to TRBJ1-1, with TRBD1 matching over 10 bases. The specimen sequenced was peripheral blood. CDR3 nucleotides: TGTGCCAGCAGCGGGGACGGGACAGGGGATGAAGCTTTCTTT. Encoded protein: CASSGDGTGDEAFF.